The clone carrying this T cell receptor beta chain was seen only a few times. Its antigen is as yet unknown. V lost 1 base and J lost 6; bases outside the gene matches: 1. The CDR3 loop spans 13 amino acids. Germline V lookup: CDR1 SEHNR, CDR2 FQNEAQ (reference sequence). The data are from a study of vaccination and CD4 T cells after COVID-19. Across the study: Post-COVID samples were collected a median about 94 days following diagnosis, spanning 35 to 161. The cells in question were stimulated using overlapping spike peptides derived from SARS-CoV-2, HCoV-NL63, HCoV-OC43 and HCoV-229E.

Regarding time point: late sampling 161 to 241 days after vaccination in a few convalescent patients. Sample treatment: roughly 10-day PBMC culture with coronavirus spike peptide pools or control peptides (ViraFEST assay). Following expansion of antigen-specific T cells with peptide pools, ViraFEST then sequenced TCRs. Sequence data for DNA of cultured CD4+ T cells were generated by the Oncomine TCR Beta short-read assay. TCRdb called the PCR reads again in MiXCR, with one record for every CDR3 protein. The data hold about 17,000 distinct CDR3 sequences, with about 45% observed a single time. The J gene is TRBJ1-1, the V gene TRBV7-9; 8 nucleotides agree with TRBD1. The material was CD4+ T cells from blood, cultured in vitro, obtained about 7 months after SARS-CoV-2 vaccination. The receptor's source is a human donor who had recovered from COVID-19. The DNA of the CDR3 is TGTGCCAGCAGCTTAGAGGGACAGGCTGAAGCTTTCTTT. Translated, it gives CASSLEGQAEAFF.